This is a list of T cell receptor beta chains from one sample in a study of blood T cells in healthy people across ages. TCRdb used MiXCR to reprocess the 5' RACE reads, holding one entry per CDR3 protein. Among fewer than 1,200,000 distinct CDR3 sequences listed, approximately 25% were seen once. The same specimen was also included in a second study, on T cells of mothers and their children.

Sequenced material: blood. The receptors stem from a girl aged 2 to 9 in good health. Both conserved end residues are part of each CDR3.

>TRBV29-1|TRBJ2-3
CSVTGTPSTDTQYF
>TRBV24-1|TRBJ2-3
CATSDSSTDTQYF
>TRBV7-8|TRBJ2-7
CASSSTDGFPYF
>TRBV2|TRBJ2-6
CASSVVTPGANVLTF
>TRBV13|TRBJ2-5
CASSLGTSWETQYF
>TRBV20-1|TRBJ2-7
CSARDRAAPYEQYF
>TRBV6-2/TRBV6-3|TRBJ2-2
CASREAGSGELFF
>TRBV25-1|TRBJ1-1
CASTKGGRESAFF
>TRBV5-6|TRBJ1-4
CASTSYRESGEKLFF
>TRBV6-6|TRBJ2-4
CASDGTALAKNIQYF
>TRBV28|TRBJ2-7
CASSGWVYEQYF
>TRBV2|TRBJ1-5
CASSEDSDIWAVNQPQHF
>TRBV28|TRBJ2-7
CAITQGEGLYEQYF
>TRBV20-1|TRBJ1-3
CSAPMRLGNTIYF
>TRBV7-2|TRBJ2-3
CASSLLQGLSTDTHYF
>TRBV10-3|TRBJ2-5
CAITPSESVETQYF
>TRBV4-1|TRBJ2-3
CASSPTSGTYTDTQYF
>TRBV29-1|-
CSVGGDRGSGEQYF
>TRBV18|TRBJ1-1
CASSRDTGGNTEAFF
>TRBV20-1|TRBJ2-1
CSSQPDFSSYNEQFF